What follows are 9 T cell receptor beta chains derived from one specimen sequenced in a study of Ad26.COV2.S vaccination and SARS-CoV-2 variants. The repertoire was sequenced with immunoSEQ multiplex PCR; TCRdb's copy has only in-frame clones and lacks some. In the table there are some 480,000 clones, approximately 88% of which are singletons. Regarding treatment: approximately 18 received Ad26.COV2.S at low or high dose, single or two shots; about 5 received placebo; per-sample allocation not given. The investigators took samples on day 63 after the first vaccine or placebo injection. The material sequenced was peripheral blood, taken in a trial of Ad26.COV2.S vaccine versus placebo. Receptors were obtained from a person aged 18-65 years who received the Ad26.COV2.S COVID-19 vaccine or a placebo.

V gene TRBV29-1 combines with J gene TRBJ2-3, with D perhaps matching TRBD1 (5 bases). The CDR3 is 14 residues long. CDR1 and CDR2 from the germline V gene are SQVTM and ANQGSEA. CDR3 in DNA: TGCACCTCGTTGGGTCAGGGTGGCACAGATACGCAGTATTTT. Residues: CTSLGQGGTDTQYF.

The chain carries TRBV7-2 and TRBJ1-5; TRBD1 aligns across 9 bases. Losses at the gene ends were 5 bases for V and 3 bases for J; bases not matched to a gene: 11. The germline gives CDR1 SGHTA, CDR2 FQGNSA. The length of the CDR3 is 17 residues. For the CDR3, the DNA is TGTGCCAGCAGCCTTACAGGGGGCAGGGCCCCCAATCAGCCCCAGCATTTT. It specifies CASSLTGGRAPNQPQHF.

V and J are TRBV5-6 and TRBJ2-7; 7 bases match TRBD1. V dropped 2 bases and J dropped 4; count of bases not matched to a gene: 6. From germline, CDR1 is SGHDT and CDR2 YYEEEE. The CDR3 spans 14 residues. The CDR3 is CASSLPGQNYEQYF. In DNA form, the CDR3 reads TGTGCCAGCAGCTTACCGGGACAGAATTACGAGCAGTACTTC.

In its sample, this clone was seen many times. The chain has TRBV7-9 and TRBJ2-1; D perhaps matches TRBD2 (5 bases). Germline lookup yields CDR1 SEHNR and CDR2 FQNEAQ (reference sequence). The V end was cut by 5 bases, the J end by 3 bases, with 11 bases between. This CDR3 has 14 amino acids. This CDR3 is CASSDPGFYNEQFF. The CDR3 nucleotides are TGTGCCAGCAGCGACCCGGGATTCTACAATGAGCAGTTCTTC.

The chain combines TRBV5-4 with TRBJ1-1; D possibly corresponds to TRBD1 (5 bases). CDR3 length: 14 residues. Trimming removed 4 bases from V and 5 bases from J, with 15 bases in between. Germline CDR1 and CDR2: SGHNT and YYREEE (reference sequence). Here the CDR3 reads CASSRDLTKTEAFF. For the CDR3, the DNA is TGTGCCAGCAGCCGGGACCTCACGAAGACTGAAGCTTTCTTT.

The chain couples TRBV4-1 to TRBJ2-2, with unresolved D. V lost 4 bases and J lost 9, with 18 bases in between. The germline CDR1 and CDR2 sequences are MGHRA and YSYEKL. The CDR3 is 15 amino acids. CDR3 DNA sequence: TGCGCCAGCAGCCTTCCGGGCCCAACCCCACGGGAGCTGTTTTTT. This gives the protein CASSLPGPTPRELFF.

This CDR3 is CSVGNNEQYF. The DNA for the CDR3 is TGCAGCGTTGGTAACAACGAGCAGTACTTC. V usage is TRBV29-1 and J usage is TRBJ2-7; no firm D call. Trimming pared 4 bases from V and 5 bases from J, leaving 6 bases between. The CDR3 spans 10 residues. Germline V CDR1 and CDR2: SQVTM, ANQGSEA.

The rearrangement links TRBV18 to TRBJ2-1, with TRBD2 matching over 10 bases. Trimming cost V 6 bases and J 3 bases; bases outside gene matches: 5. This CDR3 region has 15 residues. Germline V lookup: CDR1 KGHSH, CDR2 LQKENI. The CDR3 region is CASSPLAGVYNEQFF. The CDR3 DNA sequence: TGTGCCAGCTCGCCCCTAGCGGGAGTCTACAATGAGCAGTTCTTC.

The chain employs TRBV10-3 and TRBJ1-5, with D possibly being TRBD1 (5 bases). The CDR3 is 14 residues long. Trimming left V 4 bases short and J 6 bases short, with 13 bases between. Germline loops: CDR1 ENHRY, CDR2 SYGVKD. DNA for the CDR3: TGTGCCATCAGTGCCGGCAGGGCGAGTCAGCCCCAGCATTTT. It encodes CAISAGRASQPQHF.